This TCR beta chain originates from a study of patients and donors after allogeneic stem cell transplantation. The table lists this clonotype with a few counts. Trimming stripped 1 base from V and 2 bases from J, with 10 bases between. This CDR3 contains 15 residues. Germline assignment: CDR1 SGHRS and CDR2 YFSETQ. TCRdb reanalysed the RT-PCR reads using MiXCR and keeps one entry per CDR3 protein. The sample has fewer than 60,000 distinct CDR3 sequences; 10% to 15% are singletons. The rearrangement links TRBV5-1 to TRBJ2-1; weak D call: TRBD1 (6 bases). This TCR derives from a human donor who was either an allogeneic HSCT recipient or a stem cell or donor lymphocyte infusion donor (not recorded which). It is not recorded whose cells these are; they may come from a transplant donor. The sequencing sample was made of blood, either unsorted or a sorted T cell fraction (not recorded which). In nucleotides, the CDR3 is TGCGCCAGCAGCTTGATAGGGGGACCCTACAATGAGCAGTTCTTC. Translated: CASSLIGGPYNEQFF.